These 21 T cell receptor beta chains were all obtained from the same sample, sequenced in a study of OX40 agonist ivuxolimab in advanced cancers. Repertoires were generated with immunoSEQ multiplex PCR, while TCRdb's copy carries only in-frame clones and drops some. The sample contains roughly 65,000 clones, around four fifths of which appear only once. Sequencing used CD4+ or CD8+ T cells sorted from blood, obtained in a trial of the OX40 agonist ivuxolimab. Receptors were obtained from an adult with an advanced solid tumor such as melanoma, head and neck, liver or kidney cancer.

The chain uses TRBV5-1 and TRBJ1-1, with D possibly TRBD1 on 6 matching bases. V shed 0 bases and J shed 4 bases, with 7 bases lying between them. This CDR3 has 13 residues. Germline V CDR1 and CDR2: SGHRS, YFSETQ. CDR3 sequence (DNA): TGCGCCAGCAGCTTGGTACAGGGCACTGAAGCTTTCTTT. It yields the protein CASSLVQGTEAFF.

The rearrangement joins TRBV7-9 to TRBJ2-1; D remains unclear. CDR3 length equals 16 residues. Between the trimmed V and J ends, which lost 3 bases and 7 bases, there was a span of 19 bases. The germline V gene encodes CDR1 SEHNR and CDR2 FQNEAQ (reference sequence). DNA for the CDR3: TGTGCCAGCAGCTTCCCACAAAGGGCTTCTGAGAATGAGCAGTTCTTC. This codes for CASSFPQRASENEQFF. Supplemented by reference TRBV7-9 and TRBJ2-1, the full variable domain reads DTGVSQNPRHKITKRGQNVTFRCDPISEHNRLYWYRQTLGQGPEFLTYFQNEAQLEKSRLLSDRFSAERPKGSFSTLEIQRTEQGDSAMYLCASSFPQRASENEQFFGPGTRLTVL.

The chain links TRBV7-6 to TRBJ2-7; 9 bases map to TRBD1. CDR3 size: 12 residues. Per the germline V gene, CDR1 is SGHVS and CDR2 is FNYEAQ. The CDR3 DNA follows: TGTGCCAGCAGCTCTGGACAGGGGCGTTTTGAGGTC. This sequence encodes CASSSGQGRFEV.

The chain couples TRBV14 to TRBJ2-7; 7 bases are a match to TRBD1. The V segment lost 4 bases and the J segment 0 bases; nucleotides outside the gene matches: 6. CDR3 length: 15 amino acids. Germline V gene data show CDR1 as SGHDN and CDR2 as FVKESK. The DNA for the CDR3 is TGTGCCAGCAGCCGGTTCCGGGACAGCTCCTACGAGCAGTACTTC. Protein: CASSRFRDSSYEQYF.

The chain recombines TRBV6-1 with TRBJ2-7; 10 nucleotides line up with TRBD2. The CDR3 runs to 16 residues. Germline V gives CDR1 MNHNS, CDR2 SASEGT. Losses at the gene ends were 2 bases for V and 3 bases for J; bases not matched to a gene: 7. CDR3 in amino acids: CASSELASGSIYEQYF. CDR3 coding DNA: TGTGCCAGCAGTGAATTGGCTAGCGGGAGTATCTACGAGCAGTACTTC.

This sequence joins TRBV6-6 and TRBJ1-5, with 8 bases fitting TRBD1. Trimming cost V 0 bases and J 2 bases; bases outside gene matches: 3. Germline CDR1 is MNHNY and CDR2 is SVGAGI (reference sequence). CDR3 size: 16 residues. As DNA, the CDR3 is TGTGCCAGCAGTTACTCGTGGGGACAGGGCAATCAGCCCCAGCATTTT. Amino acids: CASSYSWGQGNQPQHF.

The gene calls are TRBV6-1 and TRBJ1-5; D is unresolved. CDR3 length: 13 residues. Trimming took 5 bases from V and 6 from J, leaving 11 bases between them. The V gene's germline CDR1 is MNHNS and CDR2 SASEGT. CDR3: CASSPRSGQPQHF. The CDR3 bases are TGTGCCAGCAGTCCGAGGTCGGGTCAGCCCCAGCATTTT.

The rearrangement uses TRBV7-6 and TRBJ2-7; 8 bases map to TRBD1. Per germline, CDR1 SGHVS and CDR2 FNYEAQ. The CDR3 is 13 amino acids. The junction had 5 bases not matched to a gene; V was cut back by 3 bases and J by 7 bases. This CDR3 reads CASSFDRGGEQYF. CDR3 in DNA: TGTGCCAGCAGCTTTGACAGGGGAGGAGAGCAGTACTTC.

V is TRBV18 and J is TRBJ2-7; 11 positions match TRBD2. This CDR3 has 16 amino acids. The trim removed 2 bases at V and 3 bases at J, leaving 6 bases unmatched. The germline gives CDR1 KGHSH, CDR2 LQKENI. This CDR3 is CASSPKGTSGSYEQYF. In DNA form, the CDR3 reads TGTGCCAGCTCACCAAAGGGCACTAGCGGGAGCTACGAGCAGTACTTC.

The V and J genes are TRBV4-1 and TRBJ1-4; a weak D match, TRBD1 (5 bases). Germline V gene sequence: CDR1 MGHRA, CDR2 YSYEKL. Trimming took off 3 bases at V and 8 bases at J, with 13 bases between the two ends. The CDR3 is 14 residues long. CDR3 bases: TGCGCCAGCAGCCAGTCCGGGACGAGGGAAAAACTGTTTTTT. Translation gives CASSQSGTREKLFF.

The chain couples TRBV15 to TRBJ2-7; 7 nucleotides line up with TRBD1. V was clipped by 3 bases and J by 2 bases; unmatched bases: 7. Germline V gene lookup returns CDR1 LNHNV and CDR2 YYDKDF (reference sequence). The CDR3 extends over 15 amino acids. As DNA, the CDR3 is TGTGCCACCAGCAGGGGACAGTCGGGGACCTACGAGCAGTACTTC. This translates into CATSRGQSGTYEQYF. Together with reference TRBV15 and TRBJ2-7, the CDR3 gives the full variable domain: DAMVIQNPRYQVTQFGKPVTLSCSQTLNHNVMYWYQQKSSQAPKLLFHYYDKDFNNEADTPDNFQSRRPNTSFCFLDIRSPGLGDTAMYLCATSRGQSGTYEQYFGPGTRLTVT.

This clone was recorded only once. The CDR3 region has the DNA TGTGCCAGCAGTGACAGTGAAAAACTGTTTTTT. This sequence encodes CASSDSEKLFF. This chain links TRBV2 with TRBJ1-4; D gene ambiguous. Trimming left V 3 bases short and J 7 bases short, with 3 bases between. In germline, CDR1 is SNHLY, CDR2 FYNNEI. The CDR3 has 11 amino acids.

The J gene is TRBJ2-5, the V gene TRBV4-1; weak D call: TRBD2 (6 bases). This CDR3 comprises 15 residues. The germline gives CDR1 MGHRA, CDR2 YSYEKL. V lost 0 bases, J lost 5 bases, and 13 bases lay in between. The DNA for the CDR3 is TGCGCCAGCAGCCAAGAGGGGACTCCCCTGGAGACCCAGTACTTC. It codes for CASSQEGTPLETQYF.

The chain is built from TRBV5-6 and TRBJ2-7, with TRBD1 identical over 10 bases. CDR1 is SGHDT, CDR2 YYEEEE, per germline. CDR3 length: 18 residues. Trimming cost V 4 bases and J 2 bases; bases outside gene matches: 15. This CDR3 reads CASSPGTGAAAAPYEQYF. CDR3 DNA: TGTGCCAGCAGCCCCGGGACAGGGGCCGCGGCGGCCCCCTACGAGCAGTACTTC.

The V call is TRBV7-2, the J call TRBJ2-2; D uncertain. Germline CDR1 is SGHTA and CDR2 is FQGNSA. Trimming cost V 5 bases and J 4 bases, with 8 bases left between them. This CDR3 has 13 amino acids. The CDR3 reads CASSPFITGELFF. In nucleotides, the CDR3 is TGTGCCAGCAGCCCTTTTATCACCGGGGAGCTGTTTTTT.

The chain recombines TRBV13 with TRBJ2-7, with TRBD2 matching over 12 bases. The CDR3 loop spans 16 amino acids. With V trimmed by 5 bases and J by 0 bases, 5 bases remained unmatched. Germline-derived CDR1 and CDR2 are PRHDT and FYEKMQ (reference sequence). CDR3 coding DNA: TGTGCCAGCAGCGAAACTAGCGGGAGGCTCTCCTACGAGCAGTACTTC. Protein: CASSETSGRLSYEQYF.

The chain recombines TRBV11-2 with TRBJ2-6; D uncertain. This CDR3 region has 15 residues. The germline V gene has CDR1 SGHAT and CDR2 FQNNGV. Deletions cut 1 base from V and 11 bases from J, with 15 bases between. CDR3 region: CASSLGQAVNDVLTF. Written as DNA, the CDR3 is TGTGCCAGCAGCTTAGGCCAGGCCGTGAACGACGTCCTGACTTTC.

V usage is TRBV6-1 and J usage is TRBJ1-5, with 8 nucleotides matching TRBD1. Germline V gene data show CDR1 as MNHNS and CDR2 as SASEGT. The CDR3 covers 14 residues. V lost 8 bases and J lost 9; bases outside the gene matches: 12. The CDR3 loop reads CASCPSAGGRPQHF. CDR3 DNA: TGTGCCAGCTGCCCTTCGGCAGGGGGCCGGCCCCAGCATTTT.

For the CDR3, the DNA is TGTGCCATCAGTTCCGGACAGGGCTCCTACAATGAGCAGTTCTTC. Protein: CAISSGQGSYNEQFF. J is TRBJ2-1 and V is TRBV10-3; 8 nucleotides line up with TRBD1. J gave up 0 bases and V 5 bases, and 3 bases lay outside the gene matches. Germline CDR1 reads ENHRY; CDR2 reads SYGVKD. This CDR3 contains 15 residues.

The chain employs TRBV7-9 and TRBJ2-5; D is possibly TRBD1 (6 bases). Germline V CDR1 and CDR2: SEHNR, FQNEAQ (reference sequence). Trimming cost V 4 bases and J 0 bases, with 9 bases left between them. The CDR3 has 14 residues. The CDR3 DNA is TGTGCCAGCAGCTCGGACAGCTACCAAGAGACCCAGTACTTC. Amino acids: CASSSDSYQETQYF.

The rearrangement joins TRBV27 to TRBJ2-3, with 7 positions matching TRBD2. The CDR3 is 18 amino acids. The junction had 15 bases not matched to a gene; V was cut back by 4 bases and J by 2 bases. Germline loops: CDR1 MNHEY, CDR2 SMNVEV (reference sequence). In DNA form, the CDR3 reads TGTGCCAGCAGTTGGTCCGAGGGAGGGGCCTCCCTCACAGATACGCAGTATTTT. Amino acids: CASSWSEGGASLTDTQYF.